This T cell receptor beta chain was identified during a study of control samples from healthy donors and cancer patients (dated by TCRdb to 2019 to 2021). Libraries were prepared through the immunoSEQ multiplex PCR assay. This immuneACCESS table, as held by TCRdb, lists in-frame sequences with V and J called but not all clones. Of the missing ones, under half trace to an unresolved V gene in checked studies; the others have no known cause. The sample profile shows 90,000 to 100,000 clones; about nine tenths of them were found once. The top ten hold around 14% of the sample. Notes on this clone: Its antigen is not yet known. The sample holds no much larger clone one base away, and base qualities are not on file.

A distance of 12 bases separates the germline ends of V and J, which lose 6 bases and 1 base respectively. Spanning cysteine to phenylalanine, the CDR3 consists of 14 amino acids. Of all the DNA, just the CDR3 is kept, 42 bases in frame from base 1. CDR1 and CDR2 are drawn from the germline V gene (reference sequence): MNHNY, SVGAGI. The receptor was isolated from a woman aged 65 to 85 in good health. This chain is built from TRBV6-6 and TRBJ1-1; the D gene is perhaps TRBD1, on 5 matching bases. The sequenced material came from blood. The CDR3 reads CASRPGTENTEAFF. At the DNA level, the sequence is TGTGCCAGCAGGCCCGGGACGGAGAACACTGAAGCTTTCTTT.